The 11 T cell receptor beta chains below were found in one sample sequenced in a study of control samples from healthy donors and cancer patients (dated by TCRdb to the early 2020s). Libraries were made using the immunoSEQ multiplex PCR assay. This is the immuneACCESS table as TCRdb keeps it, with only in-frame sequences that have V and J called. A part of the clones is gone; compared with another copy, unresolved V genes explain less than half, and the rest is unexplained. Here the sample has 120,000 or so clones; 80% to 90% occur a single time. The ten largest clones represent 9.5% to 13% of the sample. Sequenced material: blood. The origin of the receptors is a man aged 25-45 years in good health.

In this sample, this clone turned up once. V is TRBV11-3 and J is TRBJ2-5, with D perhaps matching TRBD1 or TRBD2 (6 bases each). Germline lookup yields CDR1 SGHNT and CDR2 YENEEA. The CDR3 covers 14 residues. Trimming left V 6 bases short and J 1 base short, with 12 bases between. The DNA for the CDR3 is TGTGCCAGCAGGGGGGGCCAAATCCAAGAGACCCAGTACTTC. Amino acids: CASRGGQIQETQYF.

This chain links TRBV30 with TRBJ2-1, with TRBD2 identical over 10 bases. This CDR3 spans 15 amino acids. With 0 bases clipped from V and 8 bases from J, the junction kept 7 bases outside the gene matches. In germline, CDR1 is GTSNPN, CDR2 SVGIG (reference sequence). The CDR3 region is CAWSVLLAGIDEQFF. CDR3 DNA: TGTGCCTGGAGTGTACTACTAGCGGGGATCGATGAGCAGTTCTTC.

The rearrangement links TRBV5-1 to TRBJ1-4; no clear D. The CDR3 has 14 amino acids. V lost 0 bases, J lost 5 bases, and 8 bases lay in between. In germline, CDR1 is SGHRS, CDR2 YFSETQ. The CDR3 DNA reads as TGCGCCAGCAGCTTGGGGACGGGGAATGAAAAACTGTTTTTT. This sequence encodes CASSLGTGNEKLFF.

V is TRBV27 and J is TRBJ1-3; possibly TRBD1 for D (5 bases). This CDR3 contains 18 residues. V was shortened by 6 bases and J by 4 bases, with 25 bases between the two germline ends. Germline V gives CDR1 MNHEY, CDR2 SMNVEV (reference sequence). The CDR3 sequence: CASSERGFQGLWGNTIYF. DNA of the CDR3: TGTGCCAGCAGCGAGAGGGGTTTTCAAGGTCTCTGGGGAAACACCATATATTTT.

This clone was counted once. J is TRBJ1-6 and V is TRBV19; no reliable D call. Trimming took 4 bases from V and 4 from J, leaving 8 bases between them. The CDR3 loop spans 14 amino acids. Germline loops: CDR1 LNHDA, CDR2 SQIVND (reference sequence). CDR3 nucleotide sequence: TGTGCCAGTAGTAGTAGTGGTTATAATTCACCCCTCCACTTT. Amino acids: CASSSSGYNSPLHF.

J is TRBJ2-3 and V is TRBV5-1; D call uncertain. The ends were cut back, 0 bases at V and 0 bases at J, with 5 bases in the middle. From germline, CDR1 is SGHRS and CDR2 YFSETQ. CDR3 length: 14 residues. CDR3 residues: CASSLGRSTDTQYF. In nucleotides, the CDR3 is TGCGCCAGCAGCTTGGGCCGTAGCACAGATACGCAGTATTTT.

This chain uses TRBV9 with TRBJ2-5; D ambiguous. Germline V lookup: CDR1 SGDLS, CDR2 YYNGEE. This CDR3 spans 13 amino acids. The V end lost 0 bases, the J end lost 3 bases, and 6 bases lay between the germline ends. CDR3 residues: CASSVVGKETQYF. In nucleotides, the CDR3 is TGTGCCAGCAGCGTAGTGGGGAAAGAGACCCAGTACTTC.

This rearrangement joins TRBV6-5 to TRBJ2-1, with 7 bases identical to TRBD1. The CDR3 consists of 14 residues. Looked up from germline, CDR1 is MNHEY and CDR2 is SVGAGI. Trimming took 6 bases from V and 3 from J; bases not matched to a gene: 5. The CDR3 DNA reads as TGTGCCAGCAGGCAGGGGACAGACTACAATGAGCAGTTCTTC. It yields the protein CASRQGTDYNEQFF.

This clone came up once. The chain is built from TRBV29-1 and TRBJ2-1, with D possibly TRBD2 on 6 matching bases. CDR1 and CDR2 (germline): SQVTM, ANQGSEA. This CDR3 is built from 14 residues. Trimming removed 3 bases at V and 5 bases at J, with 14 bases between. The CDR3 nucleotides are TGCAGCGTTGAGGGGGGTACCACCAACAATGAGCAGTTCTTC. Its translation: CSVEGGTTNNEQFF.

The chain has TRBV2 and TRBJ1-4, with D possibly TRBD1 on 6 matching bases. Trimming pared 5 bases from V and 7 bases from J, leaving 14 bases between. The CDR3 is 14 residues long. Per the germline V gene, CDR1 is SNHLY and CDR2 is FYNNEI. The CDR3 loop reads CASSRQELSEKLFF. CDR3 DNA: TGTGCCAGCAGTAGACAGGAATTAAGTGAAAAACTGTTTTTT.

This chain uses TRBV5-1 with TRBJ2-2; 8 nucleotides match TRBD1. The CDR3 totals 15 residues. With V trimmed by 7 bases and J by 4 bases, 9 bases remained unmatched. Germline V CDR1 and CDR2: SGHRS, YFSETQ. CDR3 in amino acids: CASAPGQGGTGELFF. The CDR3 nucleotides are TGCGCCAGCGCCCCCGGACAGGGCGGCACCGGGGAGCTGTTTTTT.